The clone carrying this T cell receptor beta chain was seen a single time. Its target is unknown. The data are from a study of CD8+CD57+ T cells in acquired aplastic anemia. Study findings and constraints: Patients shared some 29 CD8+ CDR3 sequences with controls.

According to the study, genomic DNA was the template for TCR beta VDJ and CDR3 profiling. TCRdb analysed the reads with MiXCR anew, one entry per CDR3 protein. The profile covers 150,000 to 200,000 distinct CDR3 sequences, with roughly 63% appearing a single time and about 50% taken by the ten largest. With 1 base clipped from V and 2 bases from J, the junction kept 9 bases outside the gene matches. The CDR3 runs to 17 residues. Germline V gives CDR1 LNHNV, CDR2 YYDKDF (reference sequence). This TCR derives from a human donor in good health. Sample: sorted CD4+, CD8+, or CD8+CD57+ T cells (not recorded which) from PBMCs. The gene calls are TRBV15 and TRBJ1-2, with 8 bases matching TRBD1. The CDR3 spells CATSRVATGASNYGYTF. In DNA form, the CDR3 reads TGTGCCACCAGCAGAGTCGCGACAGGGGCTTCAAACTATGGCTACACCTTC.